The subject of this entry is one T cell receptor beta chain. The antigen remains undetermined. The data stem from a study of a mutant IDH1 vaccine in newly diagnosed glioma. The wider study: Earlier treatment was radiotherapy, temozolomide, or both, with most getting both. Findings and limits, study-wide: Most patients, 85% to 95%, showed vaccine-induced immune responses. Pseudoprogression seemed unrelated to changes in top peripheral T cell clonotypes.

TCRdb's table, derived via immunoSEQ multiplex PCR, lists solely in-frame clones and lacks some. The sample records 50,000 to 75,000 clones, 65% to 75% being singletons. As for time point: week 35, safety follow-up. A single vaccine dose contained 300 ug of mutant IDH1 20-mer peptide, and topical imiquimod was used with it. This sequence originates from a man between 45 and 60 years old with glioma. The source was PBMCs, collected from a glioma patient whose treatment included an IDH1 peptide vaccine.

The CDR3 coding sequence is TGTGCCAGCAGCTTGATGGCGGCAGCCCCTGGAGGCTACACCTTC. Translated, it gives CASSLMAAAPGGYTF. The V gene is TRBV5-6, the J gene TRBJ1-2; no clear D gene. Trimming removed 1 base at V and 8 bases at J, with 18 bases between. This CDR3 is built from 15 residues. Per germline, CDR1 SGHDT and CDR2 YYEEEE.